This T cell receptor beta chain was observed in a study of T cell repertoires in cytomegalovirus infection. At the level of the study: The authors relied on CMV epitopes, both recently identified HLA-C-restricted and well-studied HLA-B-restricted. Indications of both CMV infection and matching HLA type were provided by public TCR beta signatures. Findings and caveats of the study: Cumulative frequency of public TCR beta families picked out carriers of CMV plus the relevant HLA.

This clonotype came up a few times. Its antigen is undetermined. V was clipped by 3 bases and J by 4 bases; unmatched bases: 6. The CDR3 has 16 amino acids. CDR1 is SEHNR and CDR2 is FQNEAQ in the germline V gene (reference sequence). TCRdb re-analysed the reads in MiXCR, keeping a single row per CDR3 protein. The table shows approximately 990,000 distinct CDR3 sequences, with roughly 30% occurring only once. The TCR originated in a human donor in good health (CMV status not recorded). Some clones in this sample may be carry-over from other donors' samples. The rearrangement joins TRBV7-9 to TRBJ1-2, with 12 bases matching TRBD1. Sequences were derived from cultured CD8+ T cells from PBMCs, sampled from culture after CMV antigen stimulation. The CDR3 sequence is CASSFPGTGGIYGYTF. The CDR3 nucleotides are TGTGCCAGCAGCTTTCCCGGGACAGGGGGCATCTATGGCTACACCTTC.